The clone carrying this TCR beta chain has a handful of counts. Antigen specificity is unknown. Using constant-segment primers, 5'RACE produced TCR alpha and TCR beta cDNA libraries carrying sample barcodes and UMIs. TCRdb re-called the 5' RACE reads through MiXCR, storing one row per CDR3 protein. The sample carries 500,000 to 600,000 distinct CDR3 sequences, roughly 18% recorded once. This entry comes from a study of T-cell memory formation after mild COVID-19. Germline CDR1 reads MGHRA; CDR2 reads YSYEKL. The length of the CDR3 is 15 residues. The J segment lost 0 bases and the V segment lost 4 bases, leaving 4 bases of the junction unmatched. Points from the study as a whole: Some clones that responded were present in memory (sampled pre-infection), which suggests cross-reactive memory joined. The study found balanced CD4/CD8 in clones contracting day 15 to 85 and a CD4+ lean in later expanders.

The sequence was obtained from an adult woman who had mild COVID-19 (a few samples of this study predate the infection). Cell type and time point are not known. Sequencing used PBMCs or a T cell subset sorted from them (not recorded which). The rearrangement uses TRBV4-1 and TRBJ2-3; TRBD2 matches at 7 bases. The CDR3 here is CASSPTSLSTDTQYF. In nucleotides, the CDR3 is TGCGCCAGCAGCCCGACTAGCCTCAGCACAGATACGCAGTATTTT.